The present T cell receptor (beta chain) was sequenced within a study of cytomegalovirus exposure and HLA in healthy donors. Trimming cost V 3 bases and J 0 bases, with 11 bases left between them. This CDR3 has 15 residues. Germline CDR1 reads KGHSH; CDR2 reads LQKENI. Primers: 60 Vbeta forward and 13 Jbeta reverse. Measured with immunoSEQ multiplex PCR; TCRdb has only the in-frame clones, and not every one. The top ten clones hold roughly 1.9% of a sample with about 140,000 clones, roughly 62% of them seen once. The sample holds a few counts of this clone. Its antigen is still unknown. Overall study findings and caveats: V- and J-gene trimming of TCR beta was linked (in a later analysis) to a missense DCLRE1C variant.

The sample was PBMCs. The TCR originated in a male donor in good health and CMV-seronegative. J is TRBJ1-1 and V is TRBV18; D is perhaps TRBD1 (5 bases). The CDR3 coding sequence is TGTGCCAGCTCACCCGGAGGGGTAATGAACACTGAAGCTTTCTTT. Its protein product is CASSPGGVMNTEAFF. Using reference TRBV18 and TRBJ1-1 for the parts outside the CDR3, the full variable domain is NAGVMQNPRHLVRRRGQEARLRCSPMKGHSHVYWYRQLPEEGLKFMVYLQKENIIDESGMPKERFSAEFPKEGPSILRIQQVVRGDSAAYFCASSPGGVMNTEAFFGQGTRLTVV.